Each of the 9 T cell receptor beta chains below was sequenced from the same sample in a study of neurological immune-mediated disorders. Time point indicated: technical triplicate 1. A single record per CDR3 protein comes from TCRdb applying MiXCR to the 5' RACE reads. The repertoire holds about 36,000 distinct CDR3 sequences, with 8.5% to 14% as singletons. The sequencing input was PBMCs. The source is a man aged 55 to 70 with HTLV-1-associated myelopathy (HAM/TSP).

This clonotype was seen ten or more times. The genes are TRBV5-6 and TRBJ2-2; D is undetermined. The germline V and J ends were trimmed by 3 bases and 3 bases, with 6 bases remaining between them. The CDR3 sequence is 13 residues long. Per the germline V gene, CDR1 is SGHDT and CDR2 is YYEEEE. For the CDR3, the DNA is TGTGCCAGCAGCTCCCCATACACCGGGGAGCTGTTTTTT. This codes for CASSSPYTGELFF.

As for this clonotype: A much larger clone differs by one base, so this may be a read error. The chain is built from TRBV11-1 and TRBJ2-2; D might be TRBD1 (6 bases). The CDR3 runs 14 residues. The germline V gene encodes CDR1 SGHAT and CDR2 FQDESV (reference sequence). Trimming shortened V by 7 bases and J by 4 bases, and 13 bases separated the two germline ends. The CDR3 region is CASTTGWGTGELFF. Written as DNA, the CDR3 is TGTGCCAGCACTACAGGGTGGGGCACCGGGGAGCTGTTTTTT.

This clonotype was found many times. This rearrangement joins TRBV5-1 to TRBJ2-1; TRBD1 agrees at 7 bases. V gave up 5 bases and J gave up 7 bases; unmatched junction bases: 3. Germline values: CDR1 SGHRS, CDR2 YFSETQ. The CDR3 loop spans 12 amino acids. CDR3 coding DNA: TGCGCCAGCAGGACGACAGGGAATGAGCAGTTCTTC. It encodes CASRTTGNEQFF.

This clonotype was recorded a few times. This rearrangement joins TRBV3-1 to TRBJ2-2; D is unclear. CDR1 and CDR2 (germline): LGHDT, YNNKEL (reference sequence). V was shortened by 3 bases and J by 3 bases, with 14 bases between the two germline ends. CDR3 length equals 16 residues. CDR3 protein: CASSHLSRRYTGELFF. The CDR3 DNA follows: TGTGCCAGCAGCCACCTAAGTAGGCGGTACACCGGGGAGCTGTTTTTT.

This clonotype was seen ten or more times. V and J are TRBV4-1 and TRBJ1-4; D gene unclear. V lost 4 bases to trimming and J lost 0 bases, with 6 bases between them. Germline CDR1 MGHRA, CDR2 YSYEKL. The CDR3 has 14 amino acids. The CDR3 reads CASSRGATNEKLFF. CDR3 bases: TGCGCCAGCAGCCGAGGAGCAACTAATGAAAAACTGTTTTTT.

This clonotype was counted between two and nine times. The V call is TRBV28, the J call TRBJ2-7; D unclear. From germline, CDR1 is MDHEN and CDR2 SYDVKM. This CDR3 has 11 amino acids. Trimming left V 4 bases short and J 6 bases short, with 7 bases between. DNA for the CDR3: TGTGCCAGCAGTTCCCGGGCCGAGCAGTACTTC. This codes for CASSSRAEQYF.

This clonotype was counted at least ten times. The chain has TRBV9 and TRBJ2-2, with a tentative D call TRBD2 (5 bases). The ends were cut back, 3 bases at V and 6 bases at J, with 12 bases in the middle. CDR1 SGDLS and CDR2 YYNGEE come from the germline V gene. The CDR3 contains 14 residues. The CDR3 sequence is CASSARSSPGELFF. The CDR3 region has the DNA TGTGCCAGCAGCGCCCGATCTAGCCCCGGGGAGCTGTTTTTT.

The chain employs TRBV5-1 and TRBJ1-2, with TRBD1 matching over 9 bases. The CDR3 totals 14 residues. J was trimmed by 6 bases and V by 3 bases; bases with no gene match: 6. Germline V gives CDR1 SGHRS, CDR2 YFSETQ. For the CDR3, the DNA is TGCGCCAGCAGCTATGGACAGGGGCGGGATGGCTACACCTTC. This gives the protein CASSYGQGRDGYTF.

The rearrangement joins TRBV6-2 or TRBV6-3 to TRBJ1-5, with unresolved D. The V end was cut by 0 bases, the J end by 0 bases, with 12 bases between. Germline V CDR1 and CDR2: MNHEY, SVGEGT. This CDR3 has 17 residues. CDR3 bases: TGTGCCAGCAGTTACTCGATGCAGCCCTATAGCAATCAGCCCCAGCATTTT. Amino acids: CASSYSMQPYSNQPQHF.